This T cell receptor (beta chain) was observed in a study of T cell responses to AZD1222 COVID-19 vaccine. Study overall: Analyses pooled second doses at about 4 or about 12 weeks.

This CDR3 comprises 17 residues. Germline V lookup: CDR1 LNHDA, CDR2 SQIVND (reference sequence). The V and J ends lost 4 bases and 0 bases respectively, with 17 bases between them. To note about this clone: Its antigen remains unknown.

Findings of the study overall: Spike-specific TCRs gained breadth and depth after people received two AZD1222 doses. Only six individuals given AZD1222 were seropositive at baseline.

Sequenced by immunoSEQ multiplex PCR; TCRdb stores in-frame clones only, minus some. The data show 150,000 or so clones, about 92% seen once. This TCR was sampled from an adult in good health. The sequences come from peripheral blood, collected on day 0 of AZD1222 vaccination. The V and J genes are TRBV19 and TRBJ2-3, with unresolved D. The CDR3 is CASSNQRPVSSTDTQYF. The CDR3 coding sequence is TGTGCCAGTAGTAACCAGCGTCCGGTTTCTAGCACAGATACGCAGTATTTT.